The 27 T cell receptor beta chains presented below share a single source sample, sequenced in a study of identifying expanded T cells in peripheral blood (dated by TCRdb to about 2019). The library was prepared using the immunoSEQ multiplex PCR assay. The clones in this table, taken by TCRdb from immuneACCESS, are in-frame only. Not every clone is retained; where verified, under half of the shortfall comes from an unresolved V gene, and the cause of the rest is unknown. This sample gives more than 85,000 clones in total; around 89% of them show up just once. The biggest ten clones account for 7.5% to 9.5% of the sample. Sequencing was done on a sample of blood. Receptors were obtained from a person aged 18 to 75 in good health.

This sequence joins TRBV29-1 and TRBJ2-3; 12 nucleotides agree with TRBD2. The CDR3 covers 16 residues. Losses at the gene ends were 1 base for V and 4 bases for J; bases not matched to a gene: 6. Germline-derived CDR1 and CDR2 are SQVTM and ANQGSEA. CDR3 coding DNA: TGCAGCGTTGAAGTTGTAACTAGCGGGAGGCCAGATACGCAGTATTTT. Its protein is CSVEVVTSGRPDTQYF.

This sequence joins TRBV6-6 and TRBJ2-3, with 12 bases that match TRBD2. The CDR3 covers 15 residues. Germline V lookup: CDR1 MNHNY, CDR2 SVGAGI (reference sequence). V shed 6 bases, J shed 2 bases, and the junction held 3 bases outside the gene matches. As DNA, the CDR3 is TGTGCCAGCAGGCTAGCGGGGGGGCCCACAGATACGCAGTATTTT. Its protein product is CASRLAGGPTDTQYF.

The chain is built from TRBV30 and TRBJ1-2; the D gene is possibly TRBD1 (6 bases). The CDR3 is 13 amino acids. Trimming cost V 6 bases and J 6 bases, with 17 bases left between them. Germline lookup yields CDR1 GTSNPN and CDR2 SVGIG (reference sequence). CDR3 residues: CACIQGSFDGYTF. DNA of the CDR3: TGTGCCTGTATACAGGGCAGTTTTGATGGCTACACCTTC.

V and J are TRBV2 and TRBJ2-2; no definite D call. The germline V gene has CDR1 SNHLY and CDR2 FYNNEI. The germline V and J ends were trimmed by 5 bases and 1 base, with 8 bases remaining between them. The CDR3 runs 14 residues. This CDR3 reads CASSYDKNTGELFF. DNA of the CDR3: TGTGCCAGCAGTTATGACAAGAACACCGGGGAGCTGTTTTTT.

The chain employs TRBV14 and TRBJ1-3, with TRBD1 identical over 12 bases. After removal of 4 bases from V and 8 bases from J, the junction contained 3 bases not matched to a gene. The CDR3 length is 14 residues. Germline V lookup: CDR1 SGHDN, CDR2 FVKESK. Here the CDR3 reads CASSRDRGPDTIYF. The DNA for the CDR3 is TGTGCCAGCAGCCGGGACAGGGGGCCTGACACCATATATTTT.

This clone appeared many times. The chain links TRBV27 to TRBJ1-1; D is undetermined. CDR1 is MNHEY and CDR2 is SMNVEV in the germline V gene (reference sequence). Trimming pared 0 bases from V and 0 bases from J, leaving 5 bases between. The length of the CDR3 is 14 residues. CDR3 coding DNA: TGTGCCAGCAGTTTATCCCCCTTGAACACTGAAGCTTTCTTT. It specifies CASSLSPLNTEAFF.

V is TRBV25-1 and J is TRBJ1-5; D is perhaps TRBD1 (5 bases). In germline, CDR1 is MGHDK, CDR2 SYGVNS. The CDR3 has 13 amino acids. V was cut by 1 base and J by 7 bases, with 8 bases left in between. The CDR3 DNA reads TGTGCCAGCAGTGAATCTGGGGGGCAGCCCCAGCATTTT. The encoded protein is CASSESGGQPQHF.

This clone was seen once. V usage is TRBV7-9 and J usage is TRBJ1-5, with D hard to call. CDR3 length: 17 amino acids. Germline CDR1 reads SEHNR; CDR2 reads FQNEAQ (reference sequence). V lost 0 bases to trimming and J lost 0 bases, with 12 bases between them. CDR3 loop: CASSLAGAVHSNQPQHF. Written as DNA, the CDR3 is TGTGCCAGCAGCTTAGCGGGAGCGGTTCATAGCAATCAGCCCCAGCATTTT.

V usage is TRBV21-1 and J usage is TRBJ2-5; no DNA check was done on the table's D call, TRBD1. TRBV21-1 is noted as a pseudogene. The CDR3 is 17 amino acids. The CDR3 DNA sequence: TGTGCCAGCAGCAAAGACCTCGGACAGGTAATAGGGGAGACCCAGTACTTC. It yields the protein CASSKDLGQVIGETQYF.

The gene calls are TRBV27 and TRBJ1-3, with 8 nucleotides matching TRBD1. Germline lookup yields CDR1 MNHEY and CDR2 SMNVEV (reference sequence). The CDR3 is 14 residues long. Germline trimming cut 4 bases from V and 2 bases from J; bases unmatched to any gene: 1. CDR3 sequence: CASSSDRAGNTIYF. CDR3 DNA sequence: TGTGCCAGCAGTTCGGACAGGGCTGGAAACACCATATATTTT.

Concerning this clone: Other DNA sequences in this sample translate to the same CDR3. The chain uses TRBV7-3 and TRBJ1-1; D is undetermined. CDR3 length: 13 amino acids. Trimming shortened V by 2 bases and J by 0 bases, and 4 bases separated the two germline ends. The germline V gene has CDR1 SGHTA and CDR2 FQGTGA. CDR3 region: CASSLSVNTEAFF. The CDR3 DNA sequence: TGTGCCAGCAGCTTATCGGTGAACACTGAAGCTTTCTTT.

The V and J genes are TRBV19 and TRBJ2-3, with D perhaps matching TRBD1 or TRBD2 (5 bases each). With 6 bases removed from V and 4 bases from J, the gap between germline ends came to 20 bases. This CDR3 region has 16 residues. CDR1 is LNHDA, CDR2 SQIVND, per germline (reference sequence). The CDR3 nucleotides are TGTGCCAGTAGCCCCGGGACCCCTACGGGGCCAGATACGCAGTATTTT. Amino acid sequence: CASSPGTPTGPDTQYF.

This chain uses TRBV2 with TRBJ2-5; D is unclear. Germline CDR1 and CDR2: SNHLY and FYNNEI. Trimming took off 2 bases at V and 5 bases at J, with 3 bases between the two ends. CDR3 length: 11 residues. As DNA, the CDR3 is TGTGCCAGCAGTGAATGGGAGACCCAGTACTTC. Translated, it gives CASSEWETQYF. The complete variable domain, with remaining parts taken from reference TRBV2 and TRBJ2-5, reads EPEVTQTPSHQVTQMGQEVILRCVPISNHLYFYWYRQILGQKVEFLVSFYNNEISEKSEIFDDQFSVERPDGSNFTLKIRSTKLEDSAMYFCASSEWETQYFGPGTRLLVL.

The V and J genes are TRBV7-3 and TRBJ1-6; 9 bases are a match to TRBD1. The germline gives CDR1 SGHTA, CDR2 FQGTGA. CDR3 size: 15 residues. With 3 bases clipped from V and 3 bases from J, the junction kept 0 bases outside the gene matches. The DNA of the CDR3 is TGTGCCAGCAGCTTGACAGGGGGCTATAATTCACCCCTCCACTTT. Amino acids: CASSLTGGYNSPLHF.

This clone has a handful of counts. This chain uses TRBV6-1 with TRBJ2-3, with D tentatively TRBD2 (6 bases). V was clipped by 8 bases and J by 3 bases, with 15 bases between them. This CDR3 is 14 amino acids long. Germline CDR1 reads MNHNS; CDR2 reads SASEGT. CDR3 nucleotides: TGTGCCAGCGGCCGGCTAGCGAATACAGATACGCAGTATTTT. Its protein is CASGRLANTDTQYF.

CDR3 protein: CASSQGPYNEQFF. DNA of the CDR3: TGTGCCAGCAGCCAGGGACCATACAATGAGCAGTTCTTC. This chain links TRBV6-5 with TRBJ2-1; D tentatively fits TRBD1 or TRBD2 (5 bases each). Looked up from germline, CDR1 is MNHEY and CDR2 is SVGAGI. CDR3 length: 13 residues. Deletions cut 6 bases from V and 4 bases from J, with 10 bases between.

This chain connects TRBV29-1 to TRBJ2-7, with D unclear. Trimming stripped 4 bases from V and 5 bases from J, with 9 bases between. CDR3 length: 11 amino acids. Per germline, CDR1 SQVTM and CDR2 ANQGSEA. The CDR3 here is CSVVRWNEQYF. Here the CDR3 DNA reads TGCAGCGTTGTACGATGGAACGAGCAGTACTTC.

The chain employs TRBV19 and TRBJ2-1, with TRBD2 matching over 10 bases. Germline CDR1 reads LNHDA; CDR2 reads SQIVND (reference sequence). V dropped 5 bases and J dropped 6; count of bases not matched to a gene: 13. This CDR3 has 17 amino acids. The DNA of the CDR3 is TGTGCCAGTAGTTCACCCTCAGCGGGAGGGGGGAGCAATGAGCAGTTCTTC. The encoded protein is CASSSPSAGGGSNEQFF.

This clone was recorded once. The chain employs TRBV28 and TRBJ1-2; D may be TRBD1 (5 bases). The CDR3 length is 12 residues. Germline CDR1 reads MDHEN; CDR2 reads SYDVKM. V was clipped by 6 bases and J by 3 bases, with 8 bases between them. The CDR3 DNA sequence: TGTGCCAGCAGCTTACAGGACTATGGCTACACCTTC. This codes for CASSLQDYGYTF.

The chain couples TRBV9 to TRBJ1-1, with D unclear. Trimming took 4 bases from V and 3 from J, leaving 10 bases between them. Germline assignment: CDR1 SGDLS and CDR2 YYNGEE. The CDR3 extends over 13 amino acids. The CDR3, as DNA: TGTGCCAGCAGCTTTGGGGTGGACACTGAAGCTTTCTTT. This translates into CASSFGVDTEAFF.

The DNA of the CDR3 is TGTGCCTGGATGGGATGGGCCGTATCATCAGAGGGCTACACCTTC. This gives the protein CAWMGWAVSSEGYTF. The chain recombines TRBV30 with TRBJ1-2; D gene unclear. With 4 bases removed from V and 8 bases from J, the gap between germline ends came to 23 bases. Germline lookup yields CDR1 GTSNPN and CDR2 SVGIG (reference sequence). This CDR3 comprises 15 residues.

This chain uses TRBV13 with TRBJ2-3; 7 nucleotides line up with TRBD2. V gave up 0 bases and J gave up 6 bases; unmatched junction bases: 0. Germline CDR1 is PRHDT and CDR2 is FYEKMQ (reference sequence). The CDR3 sequence is 13 residues long. The CDR3 DNA reads as TGTGCCAGCAGCTTAGGCGGGAGGGATACGCAGTATTTT. It yields the protein CASSLGGRDTQYF. The full variable domain, its missing parts supplied by reference TRBV13 and TRBJ2-3, is AAGVIQSPRHLIKEKRETATLKCYPIPRHDTVYWYQQGPGQDPQFLISFYEKMQSDKGSIPDRFSAQQFSDYHSELNMSSLELGDSALYFCASSLGGRDTQYFGPGTRLTVL.

This chain links TRBV7-9 with TRBJ2-2, with 9 bases matching TRBD1. The CDR3 has 16 amino acids. CDR1 and CDR2 from the germline V gene are SEHNR and FQNEAQ (reference sequence). V lost 5 bases, J lost 7 bases, and 11 bases stayed unmatched. The CDR3 DNA reads TGTGCCAGCAGCACCTGGGACAGGGCAATTGACGGGGAGCTGTTTTTT. It is translated as CASSTWDRAIDGELFF.

CDR3 region: CASSVAAMNTEAFF. CDR3 bases: TGTGCCAGCAGTGTGGCAGCAATGAACACTGAAGCTTTCTTT. The rearrangement joins TRBV2 to TRBJ1-1; D gene ambiguous. The germline V and J ends were trimmed by 4 bases and 0 bases, with 9 bases remaining between them. The V gene's germline CDR1 is SNHLY and CDR2 FYNNEI. The CDR3 is 14 amino acids.

The chain couples TRBV5-1 to TRBJ2-3; TRBD1 is a possible D gene (5 bases). V was pared by 4 bases and J by 1 base, with 10 bases between. The CDR3 loop spans 14 amino acids. The V gene's germline CDR1 is SGHRS and CDR2 YFSETQ. The CDR3 reads CASSEGVGTDTQYF. The CDR3 DNA reads as TGCGCCAGCAGCGAAGGGGTGGGCACAGATACGCAGTATTTT.

This chain connects TRBV18 to TRBJ2-5; D perhaps matches TRBD1 (8 bases). V lost 3 bases and J lost 2, with 22 bases in between. The V gene's germline CDR1 is KGHSH and CDR2 LQKENI. The length of the CDR3 is 18 residues. This CDR3 is CASSPYPLGQGLQETQYF. CDR3 nucleotides: TGTGCCAGCTCACCTTACCCCCTTGGACAGGGACTACAAGAGACCCAGTACTTC.

On this clone itself: Different DNA sequences within this sample yield the same CDR3. The gene calls are TRBV6-5 and TRBJ2-6; D call uncertain. The V and J ends lost 0 bases and 0 bases respectively, with 6 bases between them. The CDR3 has 16 amino acids. Germline CDR1 MNHEY, CDR2 SVGAGI. CDR3 sequence: CASSYSGNSGANVLTF. CDR3 nucleotides: TGTGCCAGCAGTTACTCGGGTAACTCTGGGGCCAACGTCCTGACTTTC.